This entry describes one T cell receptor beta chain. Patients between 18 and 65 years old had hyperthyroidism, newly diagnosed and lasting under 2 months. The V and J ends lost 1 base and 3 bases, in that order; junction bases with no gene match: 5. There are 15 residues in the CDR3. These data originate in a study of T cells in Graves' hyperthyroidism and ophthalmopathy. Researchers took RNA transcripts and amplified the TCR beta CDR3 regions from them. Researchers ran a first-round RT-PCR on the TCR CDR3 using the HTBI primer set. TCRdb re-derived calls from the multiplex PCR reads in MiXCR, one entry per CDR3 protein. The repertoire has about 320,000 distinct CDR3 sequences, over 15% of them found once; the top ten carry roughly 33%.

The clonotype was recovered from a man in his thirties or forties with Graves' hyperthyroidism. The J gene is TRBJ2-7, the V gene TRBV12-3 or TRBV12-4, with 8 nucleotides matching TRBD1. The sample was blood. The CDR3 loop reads CASSLGTGLFYEQYF. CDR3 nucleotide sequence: TGTGCCAGCAGTTTAGGGACAGGGCTATTCTACGAGCAGTACTTC.